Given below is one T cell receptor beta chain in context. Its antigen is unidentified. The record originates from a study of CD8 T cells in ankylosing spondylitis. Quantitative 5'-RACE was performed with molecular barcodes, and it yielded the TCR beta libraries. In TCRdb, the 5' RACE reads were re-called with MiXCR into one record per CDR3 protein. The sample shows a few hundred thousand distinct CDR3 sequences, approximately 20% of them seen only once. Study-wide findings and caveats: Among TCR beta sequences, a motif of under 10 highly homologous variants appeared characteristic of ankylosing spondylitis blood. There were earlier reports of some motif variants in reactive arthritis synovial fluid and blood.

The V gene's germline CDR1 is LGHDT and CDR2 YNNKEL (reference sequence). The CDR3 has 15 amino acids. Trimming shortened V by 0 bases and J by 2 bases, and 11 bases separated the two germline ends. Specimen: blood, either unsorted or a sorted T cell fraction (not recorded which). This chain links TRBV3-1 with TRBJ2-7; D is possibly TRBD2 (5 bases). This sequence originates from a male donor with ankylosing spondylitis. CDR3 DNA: TGTGCCAGCAGCCAAGATCACAGCGGAGCCTACGAGCAGTACTTC. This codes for CASSQDHSGAYEQYF.